The clone carrying this TCR beta chain was seen repeatedly, ten times or more. Specified time point: newly diagnosed GD, antithyroid drugs for less than 3 months. From RNA extracted from PBMCs, the TCR library was made. The data were obtained in a study of regulatory T cells in long-lasting Graves disease. iRepertoire HTBI primers and Arm-PCR of CDR3 regions built TCR beta libraries. MiXCR was run by TCRdb on the multiplex PCR reads, yielding one entry per CDR3 protein. This table holds under 300,000 distinct CDR3 sequences, roughly 21% found once. This specimen consisted of peripheral blood mononuclear cells (PBMCs), obtained at new diagnosis, from a patient treated with antithyroid drugs. The receptor comes from a female donor with Graves disease.

Here the CDR3 DNA reads TGTGCCAGCAGTCCTAAACGGAGCGGGAGGGGCACAGATACGCAGTATTTT. This translates into CASSPKRSGRGTDTQYF. The chain is built from TRBV27 and TRBJ2-3, with 10 bases aligning to TRBD2. Germline V lookup: CDR1 MNHEY, CDR2 SMNVEV (reference sequence). The CDR3 consists of 17 residues. V trimming: 5 bases; J trimming: 1 base; junction bases outside the gene matches: 9.